The present T cell receptor beta chain was sequenced within a study of blood T cell repertoires in COVID-19. Study overall: The United States, Italy and Spain supplied acute and convalescent COVID-19 samples. The cDNA or gDNA used as material had been derived from T cells, B-cell-depleted T cells, or PBMCs.

This clone was recorded only once. V gave up 2 bases and J gave up 9 bases; unmatched junction bases: 6. Germline lookup yields CDR1 SGHTS and CDR2 YDEGEE. CDR3 length: 14 residues. In the authors' methods: Estimated nucleated cell counts came from reference gene primer amplification. The data were produced by immunoSEQ multiplex PCR, yet TCRdb's version contains in-frame clones alone and is incomplete. V and J calls and clone size come straight from that table; D and trimming were deduced from the DNA. The sample lists 200,000 to 250,000 clones, 70% to 90% seen once, with roughly 12% in the top ten. The rearrangement joins TRBV5-8 to TRBJ2-1; TRBD1 aligns across 9 bases. The sequence came from a human donor in a cohort sampled during active COVID-19. Source material: peripheral blood. In DNA, the CDR3 is TGTGCCAGCAGCTTCCGGGACAGGGAGAGTGAGCAGTTCTTC. It codes for CASSFRDRESEQFF.